The present T cell receptor (beta chain) was sequenced within a study of blood T cell repertoires in COVID-19. Study-level information: Researchers got acute and convalescent COVID-19 samples from the United States, Italy and Spain. T cells, B-cell-depleted T cells, or PBMCs provided the cDNA or gDNA that served as material.

TCRdb keeps only in-frame clones here, not all; method: immunoSEQ multiplex PCR. The sample lists more than 65,000 clones, about 70% occurring once. This clone was counted between two and nine times. Trimming removed 4 bases from V and 0 bases from J, with 11 bases in between. Looked up from germline, CDR1 is SGHRS and CDR2 is YFSETQ. The length of the CDR3 is 15 residues. The receptor comes from a woman of 80 years or more with active or convalescent COVID-19. The genes are TRBV5-1 and TRBJ2-1; a possible D gene is TRBD1 (6 bases). Specimen: peripheral blood. The CDR3 region is CASSDGTSSYNEQFF. In DNA form, the CDR3 reads TGCGCCAGCAGCGACGGGACAAGCTCCTACAATGAGCAGTTCTTC.